One and the same sample provided the 26 T cell receptor beta chains below, sequenced in a study of CD8+CD57+ T cells in acquired aplastic anemia. Profiling of TCR beta VDJ combinations and CDR3 sequences used genomic DNA as template. A single record per CDR3 protein comes from TCRdb applying MiXCR to the reads. The sample has about 160,000 distinct CDR3 sequences, around 43% seen once. Sequencing involved patients with CD8+CD57+ cell expansion previously shown by flow cytometry. The sequencing sample was made of sorted CD4+, CD8+, or CD8+CD57+ T cells (not recorded which) from PBMCs. These receptors all stem from a human donor with aplastic anemia.

V usage is TRBV14 and J usage is TRBJ2-7, with D possibly being TRBD1 or TRBD2 (6 bases each). The J call is in doubt because the DNA end fits TRBJ2-5 better. Per the germline V gene, CDR1 is SGHDN and CDR2 is FVKESK. This CDR3 is built from 15 residues. CDR3 loop: CASSRGTSGGETQYF. Here the CDR3 DNA reads TGTGCCAGCAGCCGCGGGACAAGCGGAGGAGAGACCCAGTACTTC.

The J gene is TRBJ2-7, the V gene TRBV10-2, with D uncertain. The CDR3 runs 13 residues. Germline V CDR1 and CDR2: WSHSY, SAAADI. The V gene lost 5 bases and the J gene lost 0 bases, with 8 bases spanning the gap. The CDR3 is CASSPDGSYEQYV. DNA of the CDR3: TGCGCCAGCAGTCCGGACGGCTCCTACGAGCAGTACGTC.

This clonotype was counted ten times or more. The chain is built from TRBV7-2 and TRBJ2-1; 12 positions agree with TRBD2. The length of the CDR3 is 14 residues. The V gene's germline CDR1 is SGHTA and CDR2 FQGNSA. The trim removed 1 base at V and 14 bases at J, leaving 6 bases unmatched. The chain's CDR3 is CASSLGASGGAEFF. Written as DNA, the CDR3 is TGTGCCAGCAGCTTAGGGGCTAGCGGGGGGGCCGAGTTCTTC.

This chain uses TRBV2 with TRBJ1-2, with unresolved D. V was cut by 4 bases and J by 7 bases, with 10 bases left in between. Germline-derived CDR1 and CDR2 are SNHLY and FYNNEI. The CDR3 is made up of 12 amino acids. CDR3 amino acids: CASSAELLGYTF. For the CDR3, the DNA is TGTGCCAGCAGTGCAGAGTTGCTTGGCTACACCTTC.

The rearrangement uses TRBV20-1 and TRBJ1-2, with 8 bases matching TRBD1. CDR1 is DFQATT, CDR2 SNEGSKA, per germline (reference sequence). Trimming took 3 bases from V and 3 from J; bases not matched to a gene: 0. This CDR3 has 12 amino acids. This CDR3 is CSARDRDYGYTF. CDR3 DNA sequence: TGCAGTGCTAGGGACAGGGACTATGGCTACACCTTC.

The rearrangement uses TRBV2 and TRBJ2-1; tentatively, D is TRBD1 (5 bases). Germline CDR1 SNHLY, CDR2 FYNNEI. CDR3 length: 15 residues. Trimming stripped 3 bases from V and 1 base from J, with 10 bases between. The CDR3 is CASSDRQSSYNEQFF. The CDR3 nucleotides are TGTGCCAGCAGTGACCGACAGTCTTCCTACAATGAGCAGTTCTTC. Full variable domain (rest looked up from reference TRBV2 and TRBJ2-1): EPEVTQTPSHQVTQMGQEVILRCVPISNHLYFYWYRQILGQKVEFLVSFYNNEISEKSEIFDDQFSVERPDGSNFTLKIRSTKLEDSAMYFCASSDRQSSYNEQFFGPGTRLTVL.

This chain links TRBV24-1 with TRBJ2-5; D tentatively reads TRBD1 or TRBD2 (5 bases each). CDR1 is KGHDR, CDR2 SFDVKD, per germline. The CDR3 has 12 amino acids. The V and J ends lost 3 bases and 6 bases respectively, with 7 bases between them. The CDR3 is CATSDGGKTQYF. The CDR3 DNA sequence: TGTGCCACCAGTGATGGGGGAAAGACCCAGTACTTC.

This clonotype came up many times. V usage is TRBV7-6 and J usage is TRBJ2-1; 14 nucleotides align to TRBD2. CDR3 length equals 17 residues. Germline-derived CDR1 and CDR2 are SGHVS and FNYEAQ. With 5 bases clipped from V and 8 bases from J, the junction kept 11 bases outside the gene matches. The CDR3: CASSRLSGTSGSHEQFF. CDR3 sequence (DNA): TGTGCCAGCAGCAGACTCTCCGGGACTAGCGGGAGTCATGAGCAGTTCTTC.

Turning to this clonotype: A much more abundant neighbour one base away suggests this may be a read error. This chain connects TRBV2 to TRBJ1-6; TRBD1 is a possible D gene (6 bases). CDR3 length equals 13 residues. The V gene's germline CDR1 is SNHLY and CDR2 FYNNEI. The V gene lost 3 bases and the J gene lost 8 bases, with 8 bases spanning the gap. This CDR3 reads CASSDRGDSPLHF. DNA for the CDR3: TGTGCCAGCAGTGACAGGGGAGATTCACCCCTCCACTTT.

The CDR3 nucleotides read TGCGCCAGCAGCTTGGCCGGGGACCAAGAGACCCAGTACTTC. It specifies CASSLAGDQETQYF. V is TRBV5-1 and J is TRBJ2-5; maybe TRBD2 (5 bases). The germline V gene has CDR1 SGHRS and CDR2 YFSETQ. This CDR3 has 14 amino acids. V lost 0 bases and J lost 0, with 6 bases in between.

There are a few counts of this clonotype. The V gene is TRBV2, the J gene TRBJ1-1; D remains unclear. Looked up from germline, CDR1 is SNHLY and CDR2 is FYNNEI. The CDR3 consists of 13 residues. V was shortened by 6 bases and J by 0 bases, with 8 bases between the two germline ends. The CDR3 DNA follows: TGTGCCAGCAGGCCCGCCTTGAACACTGAAGCTTTCTTT. Protein: CASRPALNTEAFF.

The V gene is TRBV7-2, the J gene TRBJ2-3; D is unresolved. Trimming shortened V by 3 bases and J by 6 bases, and 10 bases separated the two germline ends. Germline values: CDR1 SGHTA, CDR2 FQGNSA. The CDR3 has 13 amino acids. The CDR3 coding sequence is TGTGCCAGCAGCTTTACATCGGCCGATACGCAGTATTTT. Translating it yields CASSFTSADTQYF.

The chain recombines TRBV15 with TRBJ1-2; tentatively, D is TRBD1 (6 bases). V dropped 3 bases and J dropped 4 bases, with 21 bases sitting between them. The CDR3 is 17 residues long. Germline CDR1 is LNHNV and CDR2 is YYDKDF (reference sequence). The CDR3 protein is CATSSLGTGGQIYGYTF. The DNA of the CDR3 is TGTGCCACCAGCAGCTTGGGAACGGGAGGACAGATCTATGGCTACACCTTC.

This sequence joins TRBV3-1 and TRBJ1-1; D is perhaps TRBD1 (6 bases). Trimming took 3 bases from V and 5 from J, leaving 13 bases between them. Germline loops: CDR1 LGHDT, CDR2 YNNKEL (reference sequence). The CDR3 is 14 amino acids. The CDR3 sequence is CASSQLQGQTEAFF. CDR3 sequence (DNA): TGTGCCAGCAGCCAGCTACAGGGTCAAACTGAAGCTTTCTTT.

In its sample, this clonotype was seen many times. The CDR3 spells CASSWRETQYF. Here the CDR3 DNA reads TGTGCCAGCAGTTGGAGGGAGACCCAGTACTTC. The rearrangement joins TRBV6-2 or TRBV6-3 to TRBJ2-5; TRBD2 is a possible D gene (5 bases). The CDR3 is 11 residues long. V was cut by 4 bases and J by 5 bases, with 5 bases left in between. Germline V CDR1 and CDR2: MNHEY, SVGEGT.

The chain recombines TRBV29-1 with TRBJ2-4; no clear D. CDR1 and CDR2 from the germline V gene are SQVTM and ANQGSEA. CDR3 size: 11 residues. Between the trimmed V and J ends, which lost 7 bases and 4 bases, there was a span of 8 bases. The DNA of the CDR3 is TGCAGCGGATTGGGGAAAAACATTCAGTACTTC. Amino acids: CSGLGKNIQYF.

The chain recombines TRBV15 with TRBJ1-5, with unresolved D. Trimming removed 0 bases from V and 7 bases from J, with 10 bases in between. Per germline, CDR1 LNHNV and CDR2 YYDKDF (reference sequence). This CDR3 is built from 14 residues. CDR3 region: CATSRETSIQPQHF. DNA of the CDR3: TGTGCCACCAGCAGAGAGACCAGCATCCAGCCCCAGCATTTT.

The sample holds one count of this clonotype. The V and J genes are TRBV12-3 or TRBV12-4 and TRBJ1-1; 7 bases fit TRBD1. V was clipped by 8 bases and J by 1 base; unmatched bases: 7. This CDR3 is built from 14 residues. CDR3 bases: TGTGCCAGCGGACGTGACAGGGCGAACACTGAAGCTTTCTTT. Its translation is CASGRDRANTEAFF.

Notes on this clonotype: A much larger clone sits a single nucleotide away, making a read error possible. The chain uses TRBV6-1 and TRBJ1-4, with TRBD1 as a possible D gene (5 bases). V was cut by 0 bases and J by 7 bases, with 18 bases left in between. CDR3 length: 17 residues. From germline, CDR1 is MNHNS and CDR2 SASEGT. CDR3 amino acids: CASSEAGWDGDGEKLFF. In DNA form, the CDR3 reads TGTGCCAGCAGTGAAGCAGGCTGGGACGGGGACGGTGAAAAACTGTTTTTT.

This rearrangement joins TRBV18 to TRBJ1-4, with TRBD1 identical over 7 bases. The germline V gene has CDR1 KGHSH and CDR2 LQKENI. Losses at the gene ends were 4 bases for V and 8 bases for J; bases not matched to a gene: 7. The CDR3 is 14 residues long. The CDR3 loop is CASSRGDSGEKLFF. Here the CDR3 DNA reads TGTGCCAGCTCACGGGGGGACAGCGGGGAAAAACTGTTTTTT. Filled out from reference TRBV18 and TRBJ1-4, the complete variable domain reads NAGVMQNPRHLVRRRGQEARLRCSPMKGHSHVYWYRQLPEEGLKFMVYLQKENIIDESGMPKERFSAEFPKEGPSILRIQQVVRGDSAAYFCASSRGDSGEKLFFGSGTQLSVL.

The V gene is TRBV9, the J gene TRBJ2-3; 12 positions agree with TRBD2. V lost 4 bases and J lost 4; bases outside the gene matches: 4. The length of the CDR3 is 15 residues. Germline V gives CDR1 SGDLS, CDR2 YYNGEE. As DNA, the CDR3 is TGTGCCAGCAGCACTAGCGGGGGGTCGGCAGATACGCAGTATTTT. It encodes CASSTSGGSADTQYF.

This clonotype came up many times. The chain uses TRBV2 and TRBJ1-1, with 7 positions matching TRBD1. J gave up 5 bases and V 8 bases, and 8 bases lay outside the gene matches. Germline V gives CDR1 SNHLY, CDR2 FYNNEI. This CDR3 spans 13 amino acids. The CDR3, as DNA: TGTGCCAGCTACACAGGGGTAAAGACTGAAGCTTTCTTT. This translates into CASYTGVKTEAFF.

The chain combines TRBV6-4 with TRBJ1-2, with D possibly matching TRBD1 (5 bases). V was pared by 7 bases and J by 8 bases, with 26 bases between. The CDR3 consists of 16 residues. Germline values: CDR1 MRHNA, CDR2 SNTAGT. The CDR3 nucleotides are TGTGCCAGCAACCAGGGACGTGTGGCCCCAACATGCGGCTACACCTTC. Amino acids: CASNQGRVAPTCGYTF.

About this clonotype: A read error may be the cause here, since a much bigger clone is one base away. The chain links TRBV4-2 to TRBJ2-1, with 9 bases matching TRBD2. This CDR3 has 15 amino acids. The germline gives CDR1 LGHNA, CDR2 YNFKEQ. The CDR3 DNA reads as TGTGCCAGCAGCCAGAGCCTAGCGGGGAGACTTTTTCAGTCCTTC. This translates into CASSQSLAGRLFQSF.

This clonotype appeared once. An end of the junction does not agree with germline; a read error may underlie this. The V gene is TRBV20-1, the J gene TRBJ2-3, with D uncertain. This CDR3 has 12 residues. Germline V gene lookup returns CDR1 DFQATT and CDR2 SNEGSKA (reference sequence). The DNA for the CDR3 is TGCAGTGTTAGAGACGGAACAGATACGCAGTACTTT. Amino acid sequence: CSVRDGTDTQYF.

This chain joins TRBV2 and TRBJ2-3; a possible D gene is TRBD1 (6 bases). The CDR3 covers 13 residues. From germline, CDR1 is SNHLY and CDR2 FYNNEI. Trimming cost V 6 bases and J 4 bases, with 11 bases left between them. The CDR3 here is CASSAAGADTQYF. The CDR3 coding sequence is TGTGCCAGCAGCGCGGCAGGGGCAGATACGCAGTATTTT.